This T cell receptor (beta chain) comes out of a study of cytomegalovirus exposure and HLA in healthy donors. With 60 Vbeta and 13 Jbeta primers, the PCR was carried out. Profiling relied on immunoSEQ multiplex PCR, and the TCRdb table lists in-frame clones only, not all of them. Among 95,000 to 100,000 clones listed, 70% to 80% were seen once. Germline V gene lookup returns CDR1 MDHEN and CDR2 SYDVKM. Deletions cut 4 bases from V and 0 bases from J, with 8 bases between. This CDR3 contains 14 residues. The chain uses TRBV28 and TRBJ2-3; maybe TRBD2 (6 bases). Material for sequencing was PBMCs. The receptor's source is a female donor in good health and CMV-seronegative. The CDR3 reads CASSWRDSTDTQYF. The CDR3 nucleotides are TGTGCCAGCAGTTGGCGGGACAGCACAGATACGCAGTATTTT.